This is a list of T cell receptor beta chains from one sample in a study of control samples from healthy donors and cancer patients. Produced via immunoSEQ multiplex PCR; TCRdb's table is partial and in-frame only. The data show 130,000 or so clones, approximately 89% seen once. Sequenced: PBMCs. Receptors originate from a man aged 50-59 years with head and neck cancer. The conserved cysteine and the conserved F or W are not part of the CDR3 here. Each record gives: V gene, CDR3 length, D gene, J gene, CDR3 protein. The D gene is left open where the match is weak.

>TRBV6-5|13|-|-
ASKGPGVSSYEQY
>TRBV27|12|-|TRBJ1-2
ASRPDRANYGYT
>TRBV5-4|12|TRBD1|TRBJ2-5
ASSLGDSQETQY
>TRBV15|15|-|TRBJ1-6
ATSPRERSSYNSPLH
>TRBV7-2|13|-|TRBJ2-3
ASSLALARTDTQY
>TRBV27|11|-|TRBJ2-1
ASSLSGGQRLF
>TRBV5-1|13|-|TRBJ2-7
ASSLSSGENYEQY
>TRBV10-3|11|TRBD2|TRBJ2-1
AIGTSGIGEQF
>TRBV5-1|17|TRBD2|TRBJ2-3
ASSLPRRTSGRSLDTQY
>TRBV11-2|10|-|TRBJ1-2
ASSLNGYGYT
>TRBV2|12|TRBD1|TRBJ2-3
ASNPGQVTDTQY
>TRBV5-4|13|TRBD2|TRBJ2-2
ASSLVSGGSGELF
>TRBV11-2|10|-|TRBJ2-5
ATSTNQETQY
>TRBV5-1|10|-|TRBJ2-1
ASSIRGNEQF